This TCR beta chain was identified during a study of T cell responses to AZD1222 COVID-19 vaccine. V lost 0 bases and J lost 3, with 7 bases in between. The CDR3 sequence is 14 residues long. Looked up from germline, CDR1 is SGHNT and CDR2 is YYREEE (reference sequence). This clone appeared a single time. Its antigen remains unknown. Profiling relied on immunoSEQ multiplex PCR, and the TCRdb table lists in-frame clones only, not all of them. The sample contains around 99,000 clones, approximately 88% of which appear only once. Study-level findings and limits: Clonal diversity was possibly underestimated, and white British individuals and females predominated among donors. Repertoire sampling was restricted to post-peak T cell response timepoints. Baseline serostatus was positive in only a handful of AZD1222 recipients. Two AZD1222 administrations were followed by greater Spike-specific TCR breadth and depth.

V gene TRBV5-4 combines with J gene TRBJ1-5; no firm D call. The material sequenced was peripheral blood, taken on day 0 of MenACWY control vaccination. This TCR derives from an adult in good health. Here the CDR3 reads CASSLGTANQPQHF. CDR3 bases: TGTGCCAGCAGCTTGGGTACAGCCAATCAGCCCCAGCATTTT.